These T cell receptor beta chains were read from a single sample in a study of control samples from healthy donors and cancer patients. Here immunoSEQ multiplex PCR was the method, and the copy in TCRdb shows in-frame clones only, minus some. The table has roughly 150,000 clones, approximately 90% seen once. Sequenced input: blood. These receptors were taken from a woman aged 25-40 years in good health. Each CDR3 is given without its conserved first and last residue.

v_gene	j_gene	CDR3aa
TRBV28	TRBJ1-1	ASSLTMGPEAF
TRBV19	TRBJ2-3	ASSIGLAGEGYTQY
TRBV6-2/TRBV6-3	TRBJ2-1	ASSSLSYNEQF
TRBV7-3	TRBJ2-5	ASSQTGPQETQY
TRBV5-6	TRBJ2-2	ASSLLAPAGELF
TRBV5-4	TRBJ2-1	ASSGLDNEQF
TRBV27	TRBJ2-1	ASSARLAGNNEQF
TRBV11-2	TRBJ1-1	ASSLGLVEAF
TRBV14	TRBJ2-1	ASSQGPERGYNEQF
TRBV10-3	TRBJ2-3	AISTDFGTDTQY
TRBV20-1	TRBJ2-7	SAAASYEQY
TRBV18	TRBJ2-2	ASSPPDRLGLAGVSAGELF
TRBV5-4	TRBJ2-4	ASSLDSVGDIQY
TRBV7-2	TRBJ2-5	ASSSGQGRETQY
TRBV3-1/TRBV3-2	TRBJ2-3	ASSLPGDTQY
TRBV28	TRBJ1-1	ASSRTGGNTEAF
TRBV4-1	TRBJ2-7	ASSQESGISYEQY
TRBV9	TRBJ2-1	ASSPPLAGKDEQF
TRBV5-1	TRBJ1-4	ASSSDGGRYEKLF
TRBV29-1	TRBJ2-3	SAGTSGRLSYGTDTQY
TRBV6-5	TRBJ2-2	ASSKGADTGELF
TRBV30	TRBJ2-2	AWTGQTLNTGELF
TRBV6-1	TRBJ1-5	ASSEPPDRGGQPQH
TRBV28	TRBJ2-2	ASSFWASGTNGELF
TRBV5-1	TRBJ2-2	ASSLGSTNTGELF
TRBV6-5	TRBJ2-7	ASRTGGFSYEQY
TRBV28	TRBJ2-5	ASTSAGGSQETQY
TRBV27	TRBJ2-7	ASSLSPGSYEQY
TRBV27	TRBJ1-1	ASSSWGVNTEAF
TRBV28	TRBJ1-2	ATFGTDYGYT
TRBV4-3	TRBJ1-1	ASSQDMGGTTEAF
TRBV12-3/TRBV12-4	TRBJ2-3	ASSFGPDTQY
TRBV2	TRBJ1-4	ASSQRTGGNEKLF
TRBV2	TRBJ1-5	ASSEAGGNQPQH
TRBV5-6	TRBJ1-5	ASSLRGEGQPQH
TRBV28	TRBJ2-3	ASSPPAGGGTDTQY
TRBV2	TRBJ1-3	ASIHTGNTIY
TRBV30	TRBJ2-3	AWSLGGSTDTQY
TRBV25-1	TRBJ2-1	ASSVSGGYNEQF
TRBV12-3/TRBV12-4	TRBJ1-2	ASSLRRIYGYT
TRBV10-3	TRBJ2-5	AISITGGAKTQY
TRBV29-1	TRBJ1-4	SVEFQGAREKLF
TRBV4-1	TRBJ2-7	ASSPAGLTYEQY
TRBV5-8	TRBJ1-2	ASSFPYNYGYT
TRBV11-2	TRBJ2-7	ASRGLAGVGYEQY
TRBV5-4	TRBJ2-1	ASSLGKSDPYNEQF
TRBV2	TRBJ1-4	ASRTDPNEKLF
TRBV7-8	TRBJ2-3	ASSDRLAVSTDTQY
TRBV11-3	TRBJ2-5	ASSLGGDQETQY
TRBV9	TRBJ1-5	ASSPSSGNQPQH
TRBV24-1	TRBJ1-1	ATSDSRGFEAF
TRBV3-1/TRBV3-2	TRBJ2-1	ASSWVSEQF
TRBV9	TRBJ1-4	ASSGYLPGQGSEKLF
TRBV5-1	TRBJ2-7	ASSPTGPSGIIYEQY
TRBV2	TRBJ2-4	ASSVEGAKNIQY
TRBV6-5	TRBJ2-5	ASSPTGSRETQY